The rows below give T cell receptor beta chains drawn from one sample of a study of T cells in localized non-small cell lung cancer. Sequencing used immunoSEQ multiplex PCR; TCRdb keeps in-frame clones, though not all of them. The repertoire includes 15,000 to 20,000 clones, nearly 90% of them detected once, and more than 0.95% sits in the top ten. The sequences come from peripheral blood mononuclear cells, collected before any cancer treatment. The receptors stem from a woman aged 35 to 70 with stage III lung adenocarcinoma. CDR3s leave out the opening cysteine and the closing phenylalanine or tryptophan. Each record gives: V gene, J gene, CDR3 protein.

TRBV5-8,TRBJ2-7,ASSKRDYEQY
TRBV2,TRBJ1-5,ASSGDRGYRQPQH
TRBV30,TRBJ1-5,AWSSTGANQPQH
TRBV7-7,TRBJ2-5,ATGNPGAPETQY
TRBV5-1,TRBJ2-7,ASSEHDEQY
TRBV4-3,TRBJ2-7,ASSHRGGPPYEQY
TRBV10-1,TRBJ2-7,ASSGPDRAGEQY
TRBV18,TRBJ2-3,ASSPKGVEGTDTQY
TRBV27,TRBJ2-7,ASGLREQY
TRBV27,TRBJ2-3,ASSFLRTDTQY